Listed below are T cell receptor beta chains from one sample, sequenced in a study of shared clonotypes between healthy human individuals. Libraries were prepared by immunoSEQ multiplex PCR; TCRdb keeps only in-frame clonotypes and omits some of them. The sample contains hundreds of thousands of clones, just over 95% of which appear only once. Source material: naive CD8+ T cells sorted from blood. These receptors came from a man aged 30-40 years in good health. The CDR3 runs from the conserved cysteine through the conserved F or W. A D gene is named only where the DNA matches it firmly. The listing skips clone size in some rows; elsewhere it reads once, few, many or a size class.

d_call j_call clone_size v_call cdr3_aa cdr3_nt
TRBD1 TRBJ2-2 . TRBV6-5 CASLQGANTGELFF TGTGCCAGCCTTCAGGGGGCGAACACCGGGGAGCTGTTTTTT
TRBD1 TRBJ2-5 . TRBV10-2 CASSSHRGRRETQYF TGCGCCAGCAGTTCGCACAGGGGGCGCCGAGAGACCCAGTACTTC
TRBD2 TRBJ2-1 . TRBV27 CASSQAGNYNEQFF TGTGCCAGCAGTCAAGCGGGAAACTACAATGAGCAGTTCTTC
. TRBJ2-1 . TRBV28 CASSLWNYEQFF TGTGCCAGCAGTTTATGGAATTATGAGCAGTTCTTC
TRBD1 TRBJ2-1 once TRBV7-6 CASSVTAAGQGFASYNEQFF TGTGCCAGCAGCGTCACGGCGGCGGGACAGGGCTTTGCCTCCTACAATGAGCAGTTCTTC
TRBD2 TRBJ2-1 . TRBV30 CAWSVIWGRDEQFF TGTGCCTGGAGTGTTATATGGGGGAGGGATGAGCAGTTCTTC
TRBD2 TRBJ2-7 . TRBV27 CASSLAPLAGYEQYF TGTGCCAGCAGTTTGGCCCCACTAGCGGGCTACGAGCAGTACTTC
. TRBJ2-3 . TRBV9 CASSATIRDTQYF TGTGCCAGCAGCGCCACGATTAGGGATACGCAGTATTTT
. TRBJ2-5 . TRBV10-1 CASSVTVQETQYF TGCGCCAGCAGTGTGACAGTTCAAGAGACCCAGTACTTC
. TRBJ1-2 . TRBV2 CACRGPGYTF TGTGCCTGCAGGGGCCCTGGCTACACCTTC
. TRBJ2-1 . TRBV9 CASSVEDSEVDEQFF TGTGCCAGCAGCGTAGAGGATAGTGAAGTCGATGAGCAGTTCTTC
. TRBJ2-3 . TRBV11-2 CASSFFGQAGADTQYF TGTGCCAGCAGCTTCTTCGGCCAGGCGGGTGCCGATACGCAGTATTTT
. TRBJ2-7 . TRBV6-5 CASSYSKGVSYEQYF TGTGCCAGCAGTTACTCGAAAGGGGTCTCCTACGAGCAGTACTTC
TRBD2 TRBJ2-1 . TRBV7-8 CASLASGRADNEQFF TGTGCCAGCTTAGCTAGCGGGAGAGCTGACAATGAGCAGTTCTTC
. TRBJ1-5 . TRBV7-9 CASSLADTNQPQHF TGTGCCAGCAGCTTAGCGGACACAAATCAGCCCCAGCATTTT
TRBD2 TRBJ2-7 once TRBV28 CASTEGLAGVRRSTEQYF TGTGCCAGCACGGAGGGACTAGCGGGAGTAAGGAGGTCTACCGAGCAGTACTTC
. TRBJ2-5 . TRBV27 CASSLWPGSGGGETQYF TGTGCCAGCAGTTTATGGCCTGGGAGCGGAGGGGGAGAGACCCAGTACTTC
TRBD1 TRBJ2-7 . TRBV11-2 CASSLGTGSYEQYF TGTGCCAGCAGCTTAGGGACAGGAAGCTACGAGCAGTACTTC
. TRBJ1-1 . TRBV7-9 CASSLEVGVVDTEAFF TGTGCCAGCAGCTTAGAGGTAGGGGTTGTTGACACTGAAGCTTTCTTT
TRBD2 TRBJ2-3 . TRBV9 CASSPTSGTDTQYF TGTGCCAGCAGCCCGACTAGCGGTACAGATACGCAGTATTTT
TRBD1 TRBJ1-5 . TRBV28 CASSPPLDRGPNQPQHF TGTGCCAGCAGTCCCCCTCTCGACAGGGGGCCCAATCAGCCCCAGCATTTT
. TRBJ2-2 . TRBV9 CASSKRPGELFF TGTGCCAGCAGCAAGCGACCCGGGGAGCTGTTTTTT